These 30 T cell receptor beta chains were sequenced from one sample in a study of blood T cell repertoires in COVID-19. Repertoires were generated with immunoSEQ multiplex PCR, while TCRdb's copy carries only in-frame clones and drops some. This sample yields 150,000 to 200,000 clones, of which roughly 73% are seen a single time; around 2.8% belongs to the top ten. Specimen: peripheral blood. The receptors were sampled from a man in his 70s with acute or convalescent COVID-19.

This chain connects TRBV10-1 to TRBJ2-7; 7 bases agree with TRBD1. The length of the CDR3 is 14 residues. Losses at the gene ends were 2 bases for V and 2 bases for J; bases not matched to a gene: 3. Germline V gives CDR1 WNHNN, CDR2 SYGVQD (reference sequence). CDR3: CASSENRGPYEQYF. The CDR3 DNA reads as TGCGCCAGCAGTGAGAACAGGGGACCCTACGAGCAGTACTTC.

The rearrangement uses TRBV15 and TRBJ1-1; 8 nucleotides align to TRBD1. CDR1 is LNHNV and CDR2 is YYDKDF in the germline V gene (reference sequence). This CDR3 has 17 amino acids. V dropped 2 bases and J dropped 2; count of bases not matched to a gene: 10. In DNA form, the CDR3 reads TGTGCCACCAGCAGATCGGCGGGCAGGGGGCTAAACACTGAAGCTTTCTTT. It encodes CATSRSAGRGLNTEAFF.

The chain links TRBV9 to TRBJ2-7; TRBD2 agrees at 7 bases. The CDR3 length is 16 residues. CDR1 SGDLS and CDR2 YYNGEE come from the germline V gene. V was clipped by 2 bases and J by 1 base; unmatched bases: 9. The CDR3 sequence is CASSVSAAGASYEQYF. The CDR3 nucleotides are TGTGCCAGCAGCGTTTCGGCGGCGGGAGCTTCCTACGAGCAGTACTTC.

The chain carries TRBV15 and TRBJ2-5; 7 bases agree with TRBD2. The V gene's germline CDR1 is LNHNV and CDR2 YYDKDF (reference sequence). The CDR3 contains 15 residues. V was pared by 3 bases and J by 2 bases, with 6 bases of the junction left unmatched. The CDR3 DNA is TGTGCCACCAGCAGGATGGGCGGGGGTCAAGAGACCCAGTACTTC. This translates into CATSRMGGGQETQYF.

DNA of the CDR3: TGTGCCAGCAGCAACCCTAGCGCATTTAATGAGCAGTTCTTC. Residues: CASSNPSAFNEQFF. This chain links TRBV21-1 with TRBJ2-1; TRBD2, the table's D call, lacks a check against the DNA. TRBV21-1 is deemed a pseudogene. The CDR3 covers 14 residues.

This chain links TRBV6-5 with TRBJ1-3; D may be TRBD1 (5 bases). This CDR3 contains 13 residues. The V and J ends lost 2 bases and 6 bases respectively, with 8 bases between them. In germline, CDR1 is MNHEY, CDR2 SVGAGI. The CDR3 reads CASSYRGENTIYF. The DNA of the CDR3 is TGTGCCAGCAGTTACAGGGGCGAAAACACCATATATTTT.

This clone was found a few times. The gene calls are TRBV6-4 and TRBJ2-1, with D possibly TRBD2 on 6 matching bases. The germline CDR1 and CDR2 sequences are MRHNA and SNTAGT. CDR3 length: 12 amino acids. V was cut by 4 bases and J by 8 bases, with 9 bases left in between. CDR3 amino acids: CASSGPGDEQFF. CDR3 bases: TGTGCCAGCAGTGGGCCGGGGGATGAGCAGTTCTTC.

The rearrangement uses TRBV5-1 and TRBJ1-1; D gene unclear. The ends were cut back, 1 base at V and 0 bases at J, with 10 bases in the middle. CDR1 SGHRS and CDR2 YFSETQ come from the germline V gene. The CDR3 consists of 15 residues. CDR3 coding DNA: TGCGCCAGCAGCTTGTCCGTACCTATGAACACTGAAGCTTTCTTT. It codes for CASSLSVPMNTEAFF.

This clone was picked up a small number of times. This chain uses TRBV6-5 with TRBJ1-3, with a tentative D call TRBD1 (5 bases). The CDR3 runs 11 residues. The germline gives CDR1 MNHEY, CDR2 SVGAGI. V was trimmed by 6 bases and J by 15 bases, leaving 15 bases between them. The CDR3 sequence: CASRKPGAGYF. The CDR3 DNA reads as TGTGCCAGCAGAAAGCCTGGGGCAGGATATTTT.

The chain joins TRBV2 to TRBJ2-1, with a tentative D call TRBD2 (6 bases). Germline values: CDR1 SNHLY, CDR2 FYNNEI. V lost 6 bases to trimming and J lost 0 bases, with 12 bases between them. The CDR3 runs 15 residues. The CDR3 nucleotides read TGTGCCAGCAGCCAGGGACTTAACTCCTACAATGAGCAGTTCTTC. This sequence encodes CASSQGLNSYNEQFF.

The V call is TRBV15, the J call TRBJ1-1; D call uncertain. The germline V gene has CDR1 LNHNV and CDR2 YYDKDF (reference sequence). The CDR3 length is 18 residues. V dropped 0 bases and J dropped 4 bases, with 21 bases sitting between them. CDR3 region: CATSRDQRAPGRGTEAFF. Written as DNA, the CDR3 is TGTGCCACCAGCAGAGATCAGAGGGCGCCCGGCCGGGGCACTGAAGCTTTCTTT.

V usage is TRBV18 and J usage is TRBJ1-6; 7 bases map to TRBD1. With 8 bases clipped from V and 2 bases from J, the junction kept 12 bases outside the gene matches. Germline V gives CDR1 KGHSH, CDR2 LQKENI. CDR3 size: 17 residues. The CDR3, as DNA: TGTGCCAGCACAGCGACAGGGAATGCAGCCTATAATTCACCCCTCCACTTT. This codes for CASTATGNAAYNSPLHF.

The V and J genes are TRBV10-2 and TRBJ2-1, with 12 positions matching TRBD2. This CDR3 is 14 amino acids long. From germline, CDR1 is WSHSY and CDR2 SAAADI. The J segment lost 9 bases and the V segment lost 6 bases, leaving 6 bases of the junction unmatched. The CDR3 DNA sequence: TGCGCCAGCAGCGCACTAGCGGGAGGTGGTGAGCAGTTCTTC. This codes for CASSALAGGGEQFF.

J is TRBJ1-1 and V is TRBV10-1; 9 bases fit TRBD1. After removal of 6 bases from V and 3 bases from J, the junction contained 8 bases not matched to a gene. The germline V gene encodes CDR1 WNHNN and CDR2 SYGVQD (reference sequence). The CDR3 length is 15 residues. The CDR3 spells CASRESGTGYTEAFF. In DNA form, the CDR3 reads TGCGCCAGCAGAGAATCCGGGACAGGGTACACTGAAGCTTTCTTT.

The table lists this clone with many counts. This CDR3 is CASSDPGLADGKTQYF. The CDR3 DNA sequence: TGTGCCAGCAGCGACCCGGGACTAGCGGACGGGAAGACCCAGTACTTC. This chain connects TRBV11-2 to TRBJ2-5, with 11 bases lining up with TRBD2. Germline V CDR1 and CDR2: SGHAT, FQNNGV. CDR3 length: 16 amino acids. The V gene end was trimmed by 5 bases and the J gene end by 6 bases; junction bases not matched to a gene: 11.

V gene TRBV30 combines with J gene TRBJ1-4; D gene unclear. Germline CDR1 and CDR2: GTSNPN and SVGIG (reference sequence). Trimming shortened V by 0 bases and J by 5 bases, and 19 bases separated the two germline ends. The CDR3 loop spans 17 amino acids. CDR3 amino acids: CAWSVRAWAQRNEKLFF. Here the CDR3 DNA reads TGTGCCTGGAGTGTACGAGCCTGGGCACAGAGAAATGAAAAACTGTTTTTT. The full variable domain, its missing parts supplied by reference TRBV30 and TRBJ1-4, is SQTIHQWPATLVQPVGSPLSLECTVEGTSNPNLYWYRQAAGRGLQLLFYSVGIGQISSEVPQNLSASRPQDRQFILSSKKLLLSDSGFYLCAWSVRAWAQRNEKLFFGSGTQLSVL.

The rearrangement joins TRBV21-1 to TRBJ1-5; the table's D call TRBD1 went unverified against the DNA. TRBV21-1 is a pseudogene. The CDR3 extends over 17 amino acids. CDR3 protein: CASARTGKMRGNQPQHF. The CDR3 DNA follows: TGTGCCAGCGCCCGGACAGGGAAAATGCGAGGCAATCAGCCCCAGCATTTT.

This clone was counted once. This chain's CDR3 is CASSLASGNTEAFF. The CDR3 nucleotides read TGTGCCAGCAGCTTGGCCTCAGGGAACACTGAAGCTTTCTTT. V usage is TRBV5-6 and J usage is TRBJ1-1; D is ambiguous. The CDR3 has 14 amino acids. Germline V gives CDR1 SGHDT, CDR2 YYEEEE. The germline V and J ends were trimmed by 0 bases and 1 base, with 7 bases remaining between them.

The rearrangement links TRBV7-2 to TRBJ2-5; 12 bases are a match to TRBD2. This CDR3 has 15 amino acids. Unmatched junction bases numbered 3, after V lost 3 bases and J lost 4 bases. Per germline, CDR1 SGHTA and CDR2 FQGNSA. The DNA for the CDR3 is TGTGCCAGCAGCTTTTCTAGCGGGAGGGGAGAGACCCAGTACTTC. Protein: CASSFSSGRGETQYF.

The sample holds a few counts of this clone. The chain recombines TRBV5-4 with TRBJ1-1; D is perhaps TRBD1 (6 bases). The CDR3 is 14 residues long. CDR1 and CDR2 (germline): SGHNT, YYREEE (reference sequence). V lost 8 bases and J lost 2, with 16 bases in between. The CDR3 protein is CASHPRGENTEAFF. Written as DNA, the CDR3 is TGTGCCAGTCACCCCAGGGGCGAAAACACTGAAGCTTTCTTT.

V gene TRBV5-1 combines with J gene TRBJ1-1, with D perhaps matching TRBD1 (5 bases). The CDR3 contains 15 residues. Germline CDR1 reads SGHRS; CDR2 reads YFSETQ. V was trimmed by 4 bases and J by 5 bases, leaving 18 bases between them. CDR3 protein: CASSAGGEGGTEAFF. The CDR3, as DNA: TGCGCCAGCAGCGCTGGGGGGGAGGGAGGAACTGAAGCTTTCTTT.

The gene calls are TRBV5-1 and TRBJ2-5, with 9 bases aligning to TRBD2. CDR1 and CDR2 from the germline V gene are SGHRS and YFSETQ. The trim removed 0 bases at V and 2 bases at J, leaving 8 bases unmatched. This CDR3 spans 17 amino acids. CDR3 nucleotides: TGCGCCAGCAGCTTGGAGCCTAGCGGGATAAGACAAGAGACCCAGTACTTC. Its protein product is CASSLEPSGIRQETQYF.

The genes are TRBV5-1 and TRBJ1-3; D not certain. Germline CDR1 SGHRS, CDR2 YFSETQ. V shed 0 bases and J shed 0 bases, with 16 bases lying between them. The CDR3 runs to 18 residues. The CDR3 DNA sequence: TGCGCCAGCAGCTTGGCCGGCCCCGAGGCCGGCTCTGGAAACACCATATATTTT. Translation gives CASSLAGPEAGSGNTIYF.

The chain couples TRBV28 to TRBJ2-1, with 8 bases identical to TRBD2. V shed 1 base and J 7 bases; nucleotides not matched to a gene: 9. The CDR3 is made up of 16 amino acids. Germline CDR1 MDHEN, CDR2 SYDVKM. CDR3 region: CASSLLSGRLTNEQFF. In DNA, the CDR3 is TGTGCCAGCAGTTTATTGAGCGGGAGACTGACGAATGAGCAGTTCTTC. The whole variable domain, remainder taken from reference TRBV28 and TRBJ2-1, is DVKVTQSSRYLVKRTGEKVFLECVQDMDHENMFWYRQDPGLGLRLIYFSYDVKMKEKGDIPEGYSVSREKKERFSLILESASTNQTSMYLCASSLLSGRLTNEQFFGPGTRLTVL.

This clone was seen only a few times. The chain combines TRBV7-2 with TRBJ1-6, with D uncertain. Germline V gene data show CDR1 as SGHTA and CDR2 as FQGNSA. V was shortened by 2 bases and J by 7 bases, with 12 bases between the two germline ends. This CDR3 is 15 amino acids long. CDR3 sequence reads: CASSLFGNENSPLHF. CDR3 nucleotide sequence: TGTGCCAGCAGCTTATTCGGGAATGAGAATTCACCCCTCCACTTT. Using reference TRBV7-2 and TRBJ1-6 for the parts outside the CDR3, the full variable domain is GAGVSQSPSNKVTEKGKDVELRCDPISGHTALYWYRQSLGQGLEFLIYFQGNSAPDKSGLPSDRFSAERTGGSVSTLTIQRTQQEDSAVYLCASSLFGNENSPLHFGNGTRLTVT.

V and J are TRBV6-1 and TRBJ1-4; D remains unclear. Deletions cut 8 bases from V and 2 bases from J, with 12 bases between. CDR1 is MNHNS and CDR2 is SASEGT in the germline V gene. This CDR3 is 14 amino acids long. The chain's CDR3 is CASGNIQTNEKLFF. CDR3 sequence (DNA): TGTGCCAGCGGTAATATACAGACTAATGAAAAACTGTTTTTT.

The chain is built from TRBV4-3 and TRBJ2-1, with a weak D call TRBD2 (7 bases). CDR1 and CDR2 from the germline V gene are LGHNA and YSLEER. The V end lost 4 bases, the J end lost 8 bases, and 18 bases lay between the germline ends. The CDR3 has 15 amino acids. The CDR3 reads CASSPRGGGPDEQFF. The CDR3 DNA is TGCGCCAGCAGCCCCCGAGGGGGAGGGCCGGATGAGCAGTTCTTC.

The J gene is TRBJ2-3, the V gene TRBV10-3, with 10 bases lining up with TRBD2. Germline V lookup: CDR1 ENHRY, CDR2 SYGVKD. The V segment lost 0 bases and the J segment 1 base; nucleotides outside the gene matches: 1. This CDR3 is built from 16 residues. CDR3 DNA sequence: TGTGCCATCAGTGAGTCGAGCGGGGGGGGCACAGATACGCAGTATTTT. Translating gives CAISESSGGGTDTQYF.

The chain is built from TRBV29-1 and TRBJ2-2; unclear D gene. V dropped 7 bases and J dropped 1 base, with 16 bases sitting between them. This CDR3 comprises 15 residues. Germline assignment: CDR1 SQVTM and CDR2 ANQGSEA. CDR3 residues: CSAYIPTGNTGELFF. The CDR3 DNA sequence: TGCAGCGCATACATCCCGACGGGGAACACCGGGGAGCTGTTTTTT.

This clone was found a few times. The rearrangement joins TRBV6-5 to TRBJ1-6; 8 bases are shared with TRBD1. Germline CDR1 MNHEY, CDR2 SVGAGI. The CDR3 contains 15 residues. The ends lost 6 bases at V and 4 bases at J; junction bases unmatched: 5. The CDR3 DNA reads as TGTGCCAGCAGGACAGGGGAGCTTTATAATTCACCCCTCCACTTT. Its protein product is CASRTGELYNSPLHF.